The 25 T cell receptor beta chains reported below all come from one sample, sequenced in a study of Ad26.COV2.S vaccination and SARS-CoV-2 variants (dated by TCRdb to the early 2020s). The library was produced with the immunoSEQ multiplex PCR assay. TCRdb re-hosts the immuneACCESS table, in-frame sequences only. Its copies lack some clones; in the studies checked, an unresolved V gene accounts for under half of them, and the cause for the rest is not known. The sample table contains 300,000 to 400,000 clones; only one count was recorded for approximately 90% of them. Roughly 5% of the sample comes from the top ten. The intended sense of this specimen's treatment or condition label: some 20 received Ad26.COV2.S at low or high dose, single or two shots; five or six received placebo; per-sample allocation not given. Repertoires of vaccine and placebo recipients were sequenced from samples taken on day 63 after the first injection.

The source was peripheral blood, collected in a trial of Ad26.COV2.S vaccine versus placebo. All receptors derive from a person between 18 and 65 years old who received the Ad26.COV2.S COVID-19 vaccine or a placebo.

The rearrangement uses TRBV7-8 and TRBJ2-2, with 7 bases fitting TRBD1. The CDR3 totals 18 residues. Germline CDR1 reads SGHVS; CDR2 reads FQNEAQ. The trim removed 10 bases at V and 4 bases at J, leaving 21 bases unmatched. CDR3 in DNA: TGTGCCACCCATTTACAGACAGGGATTGGTTTGGCCACCGGGGAGCTGTTTTTT. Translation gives CATHLQTGIGLATGELFF.

The CDR3 DNA reads TGTGCCAGCAGCTTGGGGCAGGGGGTCGACGAGCAGTACTTC. It codes for CASSLGQGVDEQYF. The chain recombines TRBV5-5 with TRBJ2-7, with TRBD1 identical over 7 bases. Germline loops: CDR1 SGHKS, CDR2 YYEKEE (reference sequence). The CDR3 is 14 residues long. Trimming at V came to 0 bases and at J to 5 bases, leaving 5 bases not matched to a gene.

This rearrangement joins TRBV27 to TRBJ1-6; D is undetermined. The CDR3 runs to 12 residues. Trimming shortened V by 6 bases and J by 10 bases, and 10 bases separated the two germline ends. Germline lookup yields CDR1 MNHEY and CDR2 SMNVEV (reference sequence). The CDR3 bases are TGTGCCAGCAGAGTCGAGAACTCACCCCTCCACTTT. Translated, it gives CASRVENSPLHF.

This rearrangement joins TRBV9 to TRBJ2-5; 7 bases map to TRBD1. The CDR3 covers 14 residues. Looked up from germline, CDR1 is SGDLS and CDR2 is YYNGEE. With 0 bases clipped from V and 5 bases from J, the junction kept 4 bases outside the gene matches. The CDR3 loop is CASSVASTGETQYF. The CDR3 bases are TGTGCCAGCAGCGTAGCTTCGACAGGGGAGACCCAGTACTTC.

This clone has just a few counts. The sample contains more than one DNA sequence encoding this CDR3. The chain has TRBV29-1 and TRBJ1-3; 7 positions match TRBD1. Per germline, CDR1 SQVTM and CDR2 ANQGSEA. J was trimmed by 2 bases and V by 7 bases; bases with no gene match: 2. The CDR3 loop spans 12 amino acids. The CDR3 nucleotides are TGCAGCGCGGGGACAGCTGGAAACACCATATATTTT. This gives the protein CSAGTAGNTIYF.

CDR3 in amino acids: CASSLQLHQPQHF. The DNA for the CDR3 is TGTGCCAGCAGCCTTCAGCTACATCAGCCCCAGCATTTT. The rearrangement uses TRBV5-6 and TRBJ1-5; D not certain. V lost 4 bases and J lost 5, with 10 bases in between. In germline, CDR1 is SGHDT, CDR2 YYEEEE. CDR3 length: 13 amino acids.

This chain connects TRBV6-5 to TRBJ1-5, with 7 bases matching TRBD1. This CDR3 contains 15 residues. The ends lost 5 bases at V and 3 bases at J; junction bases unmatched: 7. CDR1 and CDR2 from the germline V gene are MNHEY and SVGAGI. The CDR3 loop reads CASSKHRGPNQPQHF. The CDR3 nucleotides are TGTGCCAGCAGTAAGCACAGGGGCCCCAATCAGCCCCAGCATTTT.

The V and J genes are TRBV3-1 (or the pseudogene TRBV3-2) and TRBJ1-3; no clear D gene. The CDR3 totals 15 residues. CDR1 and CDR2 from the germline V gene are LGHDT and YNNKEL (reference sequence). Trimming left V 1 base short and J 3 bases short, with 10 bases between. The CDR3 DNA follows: TGTGCCAGCAGCCAAGGGGGTTCTGGTGGAAACACCATATATTTT. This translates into CASSQGGSGGNTIYF.

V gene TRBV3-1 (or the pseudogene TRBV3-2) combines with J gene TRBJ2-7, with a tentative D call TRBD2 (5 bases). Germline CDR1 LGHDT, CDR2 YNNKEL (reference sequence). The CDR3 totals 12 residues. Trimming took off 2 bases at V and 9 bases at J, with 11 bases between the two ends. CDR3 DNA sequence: TGTGCCAGCAGCCAACTAGGACTCGGGCAGTACTTC. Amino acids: CASSQLGLGQYF.

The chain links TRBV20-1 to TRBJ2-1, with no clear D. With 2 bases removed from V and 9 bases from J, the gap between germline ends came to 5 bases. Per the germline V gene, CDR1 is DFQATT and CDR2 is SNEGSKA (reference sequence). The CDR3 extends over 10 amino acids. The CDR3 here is CSARRGEQFF. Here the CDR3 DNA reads TGCAGTGCTAGACGCGGTGAGCAGTTCTTC.

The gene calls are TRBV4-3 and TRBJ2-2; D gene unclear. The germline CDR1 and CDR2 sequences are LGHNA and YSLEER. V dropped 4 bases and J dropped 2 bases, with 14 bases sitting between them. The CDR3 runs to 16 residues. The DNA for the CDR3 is TGCGCCAGCAGCCGAGAACTCGGGTCTAACACCGGGGAGCTGTTTTTT. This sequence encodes CASSRELGSNTGELFF.

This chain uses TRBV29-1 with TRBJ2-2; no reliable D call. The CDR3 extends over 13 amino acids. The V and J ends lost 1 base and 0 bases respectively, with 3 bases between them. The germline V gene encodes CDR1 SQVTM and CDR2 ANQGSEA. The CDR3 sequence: CSVEVPNTGELFF. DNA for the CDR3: TGCAGCGTTGAAGTACCGAACACCGGGGAGCTGTTTTTT.

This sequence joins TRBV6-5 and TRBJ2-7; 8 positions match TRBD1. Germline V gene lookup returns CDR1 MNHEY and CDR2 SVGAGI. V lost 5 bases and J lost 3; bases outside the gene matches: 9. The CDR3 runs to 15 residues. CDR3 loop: CASSRQGLGDYEQYF. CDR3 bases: TGTGCCAGCAGTCGACAGGGGCTTGGAGACTACGAGCAGTACTTC.

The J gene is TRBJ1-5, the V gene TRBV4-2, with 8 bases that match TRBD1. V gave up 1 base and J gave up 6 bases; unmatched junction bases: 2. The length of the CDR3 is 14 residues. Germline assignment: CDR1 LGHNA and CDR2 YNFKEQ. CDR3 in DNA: TGTGCCAGCAGCCAAGCAGGGGGCACTCAGCCCCAGCATTTT. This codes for CASSQAGGTQPQHF.

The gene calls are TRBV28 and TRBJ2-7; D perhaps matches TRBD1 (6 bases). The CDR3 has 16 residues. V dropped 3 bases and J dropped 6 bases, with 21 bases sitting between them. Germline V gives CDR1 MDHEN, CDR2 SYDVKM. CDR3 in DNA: TGTGCCAGCAGTTTTGCGGTATTGACCAGGGGTCCCGAGCAGTACTTC. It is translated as CASSFAVLTRGPEQYF.

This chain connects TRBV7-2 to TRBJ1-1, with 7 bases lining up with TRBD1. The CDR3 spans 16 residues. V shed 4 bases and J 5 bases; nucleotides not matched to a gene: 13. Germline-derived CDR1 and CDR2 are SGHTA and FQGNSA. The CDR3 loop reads CASSSRGQVLSTEAFF. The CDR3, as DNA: TGTGCCAGCAGCTCTCGAGGACAGGTTCTATCGACTGAAGCTTTCTTT.

CDR3: CASSLESAGLVDEQYF. The CDR3 nucleotides are TGTGCCAGCAGCTTAGAGTCGGCAGGTCTGGTGGACGAGCAGTACTTC. J is TRBJ2-7 and V is TRBV7-8; D gene unclear. The V end lost 1 base, the J end lost 5 bases, and 18 bases lay between the germline ends. The CDR3 covers 16 residues. Germline V gives CDR1 SGHVS, CDR2 FQNEAQ.

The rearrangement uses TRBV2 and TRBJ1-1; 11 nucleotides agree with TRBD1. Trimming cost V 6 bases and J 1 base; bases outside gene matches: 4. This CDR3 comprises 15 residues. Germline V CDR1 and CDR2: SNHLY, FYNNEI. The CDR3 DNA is TGTGCCAGCAGAACCGGGACAGGGGGGAACACTGAAGCTTTCTTT. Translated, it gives CASRTGTGGNTEAFF.

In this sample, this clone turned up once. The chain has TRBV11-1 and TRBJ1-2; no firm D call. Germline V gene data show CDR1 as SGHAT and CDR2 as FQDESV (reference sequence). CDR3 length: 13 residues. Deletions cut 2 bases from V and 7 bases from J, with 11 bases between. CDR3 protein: CASSLSRTSGYTF. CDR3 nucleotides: TGTGCCAGCAGCTTATCAAGGACGAGTGGCTACACCTTC.

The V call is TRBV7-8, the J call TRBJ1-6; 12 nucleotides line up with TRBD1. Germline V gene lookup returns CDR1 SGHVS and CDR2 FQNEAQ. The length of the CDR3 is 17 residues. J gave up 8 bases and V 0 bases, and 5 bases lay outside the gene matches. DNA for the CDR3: TGTGCCAGCAGCTTAGCGAGGGGACAGGGGGCTTATTCACCCCTCCACTTT. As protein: CASSLARGQGAYSPLHF.

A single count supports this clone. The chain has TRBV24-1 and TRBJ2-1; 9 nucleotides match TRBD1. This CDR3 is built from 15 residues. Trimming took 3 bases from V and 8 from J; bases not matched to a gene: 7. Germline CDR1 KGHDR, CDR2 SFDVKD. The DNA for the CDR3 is TGTGCCACCAGTGATCCCTCGACAGGGGGATATGAGCAGTTCTTC. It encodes CATSDPSTGGYEQFF.

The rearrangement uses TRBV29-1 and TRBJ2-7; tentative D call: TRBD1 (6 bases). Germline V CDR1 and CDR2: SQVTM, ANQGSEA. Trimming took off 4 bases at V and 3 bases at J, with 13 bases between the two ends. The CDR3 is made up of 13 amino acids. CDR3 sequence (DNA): TGCAGCGTTGCGCAGGGGTTAAGCTACGAGCAGTACTTC. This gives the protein CSVAQGLSYEQYF.

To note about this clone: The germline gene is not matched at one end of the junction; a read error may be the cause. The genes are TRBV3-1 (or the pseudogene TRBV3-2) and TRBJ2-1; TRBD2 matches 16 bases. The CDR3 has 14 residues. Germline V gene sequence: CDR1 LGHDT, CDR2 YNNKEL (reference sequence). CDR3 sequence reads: CASSLGTSGRARIF. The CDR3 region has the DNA TGTGCCAGCAGCCTAGGGACTAGCGGGAGGGCCCGAATCTTC.

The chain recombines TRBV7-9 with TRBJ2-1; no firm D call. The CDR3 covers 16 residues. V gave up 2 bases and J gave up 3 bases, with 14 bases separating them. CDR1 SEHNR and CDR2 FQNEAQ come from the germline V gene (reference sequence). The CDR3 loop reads CASSLSSGGDYNEQFF. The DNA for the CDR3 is TGTGCCAGCAGCTTATCGAGTGGCGGAGACTACAATGAGCAGTTCTTC.

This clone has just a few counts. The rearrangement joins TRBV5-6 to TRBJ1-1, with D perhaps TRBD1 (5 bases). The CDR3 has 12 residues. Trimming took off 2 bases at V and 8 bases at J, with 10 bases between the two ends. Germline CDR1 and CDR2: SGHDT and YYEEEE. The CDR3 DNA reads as TGTGCCAGCAGCTTAGCTACAGGAGAAGCTTTCTTT. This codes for CASSLATGEAFF. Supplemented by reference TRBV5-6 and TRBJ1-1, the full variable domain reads DAGVTQSPTHLIKTRGQQVTLRCSPKSGHDTVSWYQQALGQGPQFIFQYYEEEERQRGNFPDRFSGHQFPNYSSELNVNALLLGDSALYLCASSLATGEAFFGQGTRLTVV.